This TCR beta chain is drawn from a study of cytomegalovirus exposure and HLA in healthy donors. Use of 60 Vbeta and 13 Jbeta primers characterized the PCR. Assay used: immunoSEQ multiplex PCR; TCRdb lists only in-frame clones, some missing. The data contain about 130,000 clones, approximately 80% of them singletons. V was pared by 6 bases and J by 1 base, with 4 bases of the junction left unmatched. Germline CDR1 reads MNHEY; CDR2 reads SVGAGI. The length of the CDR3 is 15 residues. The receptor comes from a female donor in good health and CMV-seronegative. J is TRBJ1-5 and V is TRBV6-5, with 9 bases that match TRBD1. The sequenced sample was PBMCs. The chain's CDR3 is CASRLDRGSNQPQHF. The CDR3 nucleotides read TGTGCCAGCAGGCTCGACAGGGGGAGCAATCAGCCCCAGCATTTT.